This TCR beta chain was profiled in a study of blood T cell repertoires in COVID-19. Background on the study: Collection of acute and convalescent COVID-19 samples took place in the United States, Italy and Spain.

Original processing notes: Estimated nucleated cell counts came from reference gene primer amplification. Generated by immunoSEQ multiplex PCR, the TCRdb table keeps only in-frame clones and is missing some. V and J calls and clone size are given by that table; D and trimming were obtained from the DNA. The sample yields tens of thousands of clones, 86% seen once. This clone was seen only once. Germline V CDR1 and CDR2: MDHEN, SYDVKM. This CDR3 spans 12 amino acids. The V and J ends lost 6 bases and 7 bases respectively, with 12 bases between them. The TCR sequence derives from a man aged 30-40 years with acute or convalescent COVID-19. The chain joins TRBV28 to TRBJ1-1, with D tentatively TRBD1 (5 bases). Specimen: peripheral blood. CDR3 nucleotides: TGTGCCAGCAGGCTACAGGAGTTTGAAGCTTTCTTT. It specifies CASRLQEFEAFF.